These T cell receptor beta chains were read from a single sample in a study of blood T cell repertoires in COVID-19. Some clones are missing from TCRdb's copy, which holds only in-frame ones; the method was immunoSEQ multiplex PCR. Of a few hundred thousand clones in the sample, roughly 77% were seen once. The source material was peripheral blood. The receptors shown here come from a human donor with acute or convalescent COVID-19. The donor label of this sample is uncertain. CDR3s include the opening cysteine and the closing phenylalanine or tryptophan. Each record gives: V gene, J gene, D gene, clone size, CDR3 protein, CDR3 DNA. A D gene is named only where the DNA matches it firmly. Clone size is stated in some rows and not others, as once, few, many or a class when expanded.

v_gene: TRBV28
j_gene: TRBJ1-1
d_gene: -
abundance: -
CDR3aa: CASRIRSEAFF
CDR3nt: TGTGCCAGCAGGATTAGATCTGAAGCTTTCTTT

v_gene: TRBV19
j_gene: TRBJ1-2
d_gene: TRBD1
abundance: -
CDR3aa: CASSWDRAGYGYTF
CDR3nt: TGTGCCAGTAGCTGGGACAGGGCTGGGTATGGCTACACCTTC

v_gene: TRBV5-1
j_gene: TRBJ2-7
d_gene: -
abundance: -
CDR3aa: CASSLSIASEQYF
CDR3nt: TGCGCCAGCAGCCTATCCATAGCGTCCGAGCAGTACTTC

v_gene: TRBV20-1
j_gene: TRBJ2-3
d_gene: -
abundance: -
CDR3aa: CSARLAEGQYF
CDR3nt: TGCAGTGCTAGGCTAGCTGAGGGGCAGTATTTT

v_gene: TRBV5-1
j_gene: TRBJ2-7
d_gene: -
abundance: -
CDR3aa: CASSLTGSSYEQYF
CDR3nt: TGCGCCAGCAGCTTGACAGGGAGCTCCTACGAGCAGTACTTC

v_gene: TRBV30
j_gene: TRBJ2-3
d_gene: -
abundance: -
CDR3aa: CAWSVRRGLSTDTQYF
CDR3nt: TGTGCCTGGAGTGTGCGTCGCGGGCTGAGCACAGATACGCAGTATTTT

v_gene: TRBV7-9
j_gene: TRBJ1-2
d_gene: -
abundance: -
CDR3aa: CASSFATNYYGYTF
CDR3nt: TGTGCCAGCAGCTTCGCTACCAATTACTATGGCTACACCTTC

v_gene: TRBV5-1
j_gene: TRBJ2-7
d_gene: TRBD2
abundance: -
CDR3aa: CASSSGLATYEQYF
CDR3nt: TGCGCCAGCAGCTCCGGACTAGCGACCTACGAGCAGTACTTC

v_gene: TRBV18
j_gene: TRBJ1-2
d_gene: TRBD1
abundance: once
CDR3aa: CASSPRDRSNYGYTF
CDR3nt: TGTGCCAGCTCACCACGGGACAGATCCAACTATGGCTACACCTTC

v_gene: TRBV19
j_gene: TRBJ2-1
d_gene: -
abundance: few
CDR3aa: CASSPPGIGVYNEQFF
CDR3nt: TGTGCCAGTAGTCCCCCCGGGATAGGAGTATACAATGAGCAGTTCTTC

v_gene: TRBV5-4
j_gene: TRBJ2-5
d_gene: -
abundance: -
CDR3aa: CASSFPGKTQYF
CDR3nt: TGTGCCAGCAGCTTCCCAGGGAAGACCCAGTACTTC

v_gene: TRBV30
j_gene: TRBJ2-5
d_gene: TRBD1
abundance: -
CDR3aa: CAWSVGDRGKETQYF
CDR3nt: TGTGCCTGGAGTGTAGGGGACAGGGGGAAGGAGACCCAGTACTTC

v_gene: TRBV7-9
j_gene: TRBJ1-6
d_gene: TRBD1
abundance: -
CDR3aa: CASSSTGVHSPLHF
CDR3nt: TGTGCCAGCAGCAGCACAGGGGTTCACTCACCCCTCCACTTT

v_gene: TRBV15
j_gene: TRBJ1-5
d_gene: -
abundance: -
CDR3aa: CATSREGGPVNQPQHF
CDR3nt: TGTGCCACCAGCAGAGAAGGAGGGCCGGTCAATCAGCCCCAGCATTTT